This T cell receptor (beta chain) is drawn from a study of a mutant IDH1 vaccine in newly diagnosed glioma. As for the study in general: Eight vaccinations reached patients in weeks 1, 3, 5, 7, 11, 15, 19 and 23. Vaccine dosing followed radiotherapy by 4-6 weeks, or accompanied temozolomide cycles. Earlier care involved radiotherapy, temozolomide, or both, and the majority received both.

Noted time point: week 23, last vaccination. Doses comprised 300 ug of mutant IDH1 20-mer peptide each, plus topical imiquimod. Germline lookup yields CDR1 LGHNT and CDR2 FRNRAP. V trimming: 6 bases; J trimming: 7 bases; junction bases outside the gene matches: 7. The CDR3 extends over 14 amino acids. Turning to this clone: The antigen is undetermined.

Generated by immunoSEQ multiplex PCR, the TCRdb table keeps only in-frame clones and is missing some. The sample has tens of thousands of clones; approximately 87% are singletons. The chain combines TRBV12-5 with TRBJ2-2; 8 bases are shared with TRBD1. Sequenced here: PBMCs, sampled from a glioma patient whose treatment included an IDH1 peptide vaccine. The TCR comes from a man younger than 35 with glioma. CDR3 sequence: CASGLGQGNGELFF. CDR3 DNA sequence: TGTGCTAGTGGCCTCGGACAGGGCAACGGGGAGCTGTTTTTT. Drawing the rest from reference TRBV12-5 and TRBJ2-2, the complete variable domain is DARVTQTPRHKVTEMGQEVTMRCQPILGHNTVFWYRQTMMQGLELLAYFRNRAPLDDSGMPKDRFSAEMPDATLATLKIQPSEPRDSAVYFCASGLGQGNGELFFGEGSRLTVL.